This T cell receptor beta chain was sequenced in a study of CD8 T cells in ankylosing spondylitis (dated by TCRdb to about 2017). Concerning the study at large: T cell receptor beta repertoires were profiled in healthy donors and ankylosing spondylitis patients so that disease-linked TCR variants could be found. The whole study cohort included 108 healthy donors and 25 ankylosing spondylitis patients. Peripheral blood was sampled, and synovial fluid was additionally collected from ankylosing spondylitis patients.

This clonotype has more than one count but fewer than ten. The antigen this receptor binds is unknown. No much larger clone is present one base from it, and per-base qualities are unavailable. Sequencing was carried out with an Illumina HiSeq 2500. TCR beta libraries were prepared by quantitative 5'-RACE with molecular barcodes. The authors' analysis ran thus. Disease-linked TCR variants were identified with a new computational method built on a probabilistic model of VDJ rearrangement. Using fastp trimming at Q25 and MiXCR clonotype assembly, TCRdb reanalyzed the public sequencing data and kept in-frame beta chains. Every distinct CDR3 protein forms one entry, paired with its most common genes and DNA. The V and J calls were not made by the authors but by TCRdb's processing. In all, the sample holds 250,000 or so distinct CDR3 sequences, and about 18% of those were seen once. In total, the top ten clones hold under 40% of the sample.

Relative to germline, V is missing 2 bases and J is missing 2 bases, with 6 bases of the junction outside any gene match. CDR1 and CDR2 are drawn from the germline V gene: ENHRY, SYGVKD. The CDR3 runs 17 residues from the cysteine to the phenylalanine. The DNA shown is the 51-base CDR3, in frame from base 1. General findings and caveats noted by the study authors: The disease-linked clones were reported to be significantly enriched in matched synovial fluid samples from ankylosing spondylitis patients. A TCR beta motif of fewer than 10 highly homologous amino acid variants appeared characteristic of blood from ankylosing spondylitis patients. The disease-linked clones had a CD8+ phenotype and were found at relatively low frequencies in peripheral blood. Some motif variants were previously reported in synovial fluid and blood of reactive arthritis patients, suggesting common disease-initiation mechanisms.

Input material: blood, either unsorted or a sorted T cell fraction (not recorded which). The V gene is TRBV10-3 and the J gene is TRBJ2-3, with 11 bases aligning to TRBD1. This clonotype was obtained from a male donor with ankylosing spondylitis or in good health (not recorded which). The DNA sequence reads TGTGCCATCAGTGAGGCGGGACAGGGGGACTACACAGATACGCAGTATTTT. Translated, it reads CAISEAGQGDYTDTQYF.